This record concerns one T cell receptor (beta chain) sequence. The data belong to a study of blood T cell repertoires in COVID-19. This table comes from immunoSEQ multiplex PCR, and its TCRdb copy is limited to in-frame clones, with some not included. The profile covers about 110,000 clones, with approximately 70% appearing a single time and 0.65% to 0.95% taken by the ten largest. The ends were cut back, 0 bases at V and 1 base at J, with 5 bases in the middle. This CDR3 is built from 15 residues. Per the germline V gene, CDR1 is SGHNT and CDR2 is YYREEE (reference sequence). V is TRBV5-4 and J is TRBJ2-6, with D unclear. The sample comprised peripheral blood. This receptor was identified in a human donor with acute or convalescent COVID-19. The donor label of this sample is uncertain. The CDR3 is CASSLERSGANVLTF. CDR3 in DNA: TGTGCCAGCAGCTTGGAGAGGTCTGGGGCCAACGTCCTGACTTTC.